Listed here is a single T cell receptor (beta chain). As yet, its antigen is unknown. This entry belongs to a study of T-cell memory formation after mild COVID-19. One entry per CDR3 protein, called by TCRdb with MiXCR from the 5' RACE reads. The sample records 300,000 to 400,000 distinct CDR3 sequences, more than 15% being singletons. Study conclusions and caveats: The CD4+ clones that contracted clustered mainly within CM and EM, and the CD8+ clones concentrated in EMRA.

The clonotype comes from a man aged 18 to 30 who had mild COVID-19 (a few samples of this study predate the infection). Cell type and time point are not known. The sequencing input was PBMCs or a T cell subset sorted from them (not recorded which).

CDR3 amino acids: CASSQVEGAVEKLFF. CDR3 nucleotide sequence: TGCGCCAGCAGCCAAGTCGAAGGGGCCGTTGAAAAACTGTTTTTT. This sequence joins TRBV4-3 and TRBJ1-4, with D possibly TRBD1 on 5 matching bases. The V and J ends lost 1 base and 7 bases respectively, with 13 bases between them. Germline assignment: CDR1 LGHNA and CDR2 YSLEER. The CDR3 sequence is 15 residues long.